This section outlines one T cell receptor (beta chain) sequence together with its context. It has no known antigen specificity. No qualities accompany the bases; no much larger clone lies one base away. The sample is drawn from a study of T-cell memory formation after mild COVID-19 (dated by TCRdb to 2020 to 2023). Context from the whole study: TCR sequence clusters from the two donors were found to be largely donor specific. In a couple of donors, T-cell clones that expanded and contracted after mild COVID-19 were followed by sequencing TCRalpha and TCRbeta repertoires longitudinally. Two young, previously healthy adult volunteers, one female and one male, were included in the cohort. Study-wide conclusions, independent of this receptor: Contracting CD4+ clones were located mainly in the CM and EM memory subsets, whereas CD8+ clones were found to be enriched in EMRA. Clones contracting from day 15 to 85 had balanced CD4/CD8 phenotypes, while a second wave expanding from day 15 to 37 was biased towards CD4+. Only a couple of mild cases were covered in the study, and larger cohorts including severe cases with pre-infection samples were considered necessary. The second-wave clones that peaked on day 37 were not confirmed to be SARS-CoV-2 specific. Some responding clones were found in pre-infection memory, which suggests that pre-existing cross-reactive memory T cells took part in the SARS-CoV-2 response.

Sequenced on an Illumina NovaSeq 6000. cDNA libraries for TCRalpha and TCRbeta were prepared by 5'RACE using constant-segment primers, with sample barcodes and unique molecular identifiers added. Trizol reagent was used to extract RNA from every sample. The libraries were amplified in two PCR steps, and the second step added a second sample barcode and Illumina TruSeq adapters. Sequencing of the libraries was done on an Illumina NovaSeq, producing 2 x 150 bp paired-end reads. In the original analysis: The reads were demultiplexed and collapsed into UMI-guided consensus sequences using migec v1.2.7. With mixcr v2.1.11, UMI consensuses were aligned to TRA and TRB V and J templates and assembled into clonotypes. A clonotype was counted as expanded or contracted only if both edgeR and NoisET called the change significant, with noise models trained on biological replicates. edgeR calls used a false discovery rate-adjusted p below 0.01 and a log2 fold-change threshold of 1. As an exploratory analysis of dynamics, max-normalized trajectories of the 1000 most abundant clonotypes were examined by PCA with hierarchical clustering. Separately sequenced CD4+ and CD8+ repertoires were used to assign the CD4 or CD8 phenotype of responding clones. The raw public reads went through TCRdb reprocessing: fastp at Q25, MiXCR clone calling, in-frame beta chains kept. Every entry covers one CDR3 protein and lists the most common genes and DNA from its rows. It is TCRdb's table, rather than the study itself, that gives the V and J calls and clone size. Present in this sample are 100,000 to 120,000 distinct CDR3 sequences, about 24% of which were seen just once. The ten largest clones capture roughly two fifths of the sample.

The CDR3 sequence holds 16 residues, the cysteine and phenylalanine included. The CDR3 DNA has 48 bases and is translated from base 1. A distance of 17 bases separates the germline ends of V and J, which lose 5 bases and 4 bases respectively. Via the germline V gene, CDR1 is SGHTA and CDR2 FQGTGA. Ficoll-Paque density gradient centrifugation was the method used to isolate PBMCs. The specimen was PBMCs or a T cell subset sorted from them (not recorded which). The rearrangement joined TRBV7-3 to TRBJ2-2; TRBD2 is a weak D gene call, 5 bases matching. The TCR originated in a young man who had mild COVID-19 (a few samples of this study predate the infection). The sample titles of this study are shuffled in the database, so cell type and time point are left out; the donor was told from shared clones. In nucleotide form, the sequence is TGTGCCAGCAGCCACGACTACGGCACACGCACCGGGGAGCTGTTTTTT. Its coded protein is CASSHDYGTRTGELFF.